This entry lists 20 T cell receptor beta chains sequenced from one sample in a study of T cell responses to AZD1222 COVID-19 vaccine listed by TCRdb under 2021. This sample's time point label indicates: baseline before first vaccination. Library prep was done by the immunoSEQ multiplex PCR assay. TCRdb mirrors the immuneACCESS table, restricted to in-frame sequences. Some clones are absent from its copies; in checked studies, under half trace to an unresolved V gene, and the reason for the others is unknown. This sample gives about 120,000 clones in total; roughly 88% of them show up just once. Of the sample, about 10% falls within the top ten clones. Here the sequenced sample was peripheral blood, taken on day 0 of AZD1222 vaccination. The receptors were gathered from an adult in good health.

For the CDR3, the DNA is TGCGCCAGCAGCTTGGGGGAATACGATGGCTACACCTTC. This translates into CASSLGEYDGYTF. The V and J genes are TRBV5-1 and TRBJ1-2; no clear D gene. This CDR3 has 13 amino acids. Looked up from germline, CDR1 is SGHRS and CDR2 is YFSETQ. Trimming took off 0 bases at V and 6 bases at J, with 9 bases between the two ends.

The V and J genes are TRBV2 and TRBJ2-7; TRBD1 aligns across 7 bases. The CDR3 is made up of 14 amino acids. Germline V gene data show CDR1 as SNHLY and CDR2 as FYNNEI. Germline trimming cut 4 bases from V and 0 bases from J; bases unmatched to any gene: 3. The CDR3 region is CASSGQGSSYEQYF. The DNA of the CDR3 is TGTGCCAGCAGTGGACAGGGAAGCTCCTACGAGCAGTACTTC.

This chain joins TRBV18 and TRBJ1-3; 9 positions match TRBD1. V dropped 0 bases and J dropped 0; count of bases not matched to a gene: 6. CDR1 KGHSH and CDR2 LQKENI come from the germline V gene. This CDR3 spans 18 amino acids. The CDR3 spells CASSPPSGTGHSGNTIYF. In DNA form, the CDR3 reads TGTGCCAGCTCACCACCTAGTGGGACAGGGCACTCTGGAAACACCATATATTTT.

CDR3 sequence reads: CASRVYNEQFF. CDR3 nucleotides: TGTGCCAGCAGGGTATACAATGAGCAGTTCTTC. The chain has TRBV6-5 and TRBJ2-1; D unclear. The V gene's germline CDR1 is MNHEY and CDR2 SVGAGI. CDR3 length equals 11 residues. The V gene lost 6 bases and the J gene lost 4 bases, with 4 bases spanning the gap.

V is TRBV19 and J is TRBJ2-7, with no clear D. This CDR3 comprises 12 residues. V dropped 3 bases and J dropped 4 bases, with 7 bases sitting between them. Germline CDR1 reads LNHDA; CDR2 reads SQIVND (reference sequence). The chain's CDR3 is CASSIAPYEQYF. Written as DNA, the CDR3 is TGTGCCAGTAGTATCGCGCCGTACGAGCAGTACTTC.

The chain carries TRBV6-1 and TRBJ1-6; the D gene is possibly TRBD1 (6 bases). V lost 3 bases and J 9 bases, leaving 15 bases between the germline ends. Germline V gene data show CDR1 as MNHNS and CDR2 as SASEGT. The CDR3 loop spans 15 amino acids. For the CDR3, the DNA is TGTGCCAGCAGTGACCTGACAGGTTTCGGTTCACCCCTCCACTTT. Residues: CASSDLTGFGSPLHF.

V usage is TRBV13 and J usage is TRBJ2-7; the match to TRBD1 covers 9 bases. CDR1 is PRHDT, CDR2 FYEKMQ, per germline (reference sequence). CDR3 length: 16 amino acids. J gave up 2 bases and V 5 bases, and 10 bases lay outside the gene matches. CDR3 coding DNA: TGTGCCAGCAGCCCACGGGGGACAGGGTTGACCTACGAGCAGTACTTC. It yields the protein CASSPRGTGLTYEQYF.

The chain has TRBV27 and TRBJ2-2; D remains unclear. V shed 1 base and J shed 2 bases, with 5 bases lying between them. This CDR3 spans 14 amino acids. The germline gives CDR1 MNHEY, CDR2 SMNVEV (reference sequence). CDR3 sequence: CASSLYGNTGELFF. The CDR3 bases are TGTGCCAGCAGTTTATACGGTAACACCGGGGAGCTGTTTTTT.

CDR3 nucleotide sequence: TGTGCCAGCAGCTTAGGGACAGGGGTTGAAAAACTGTTTTTT. This encodes CASSLGTGVEKLFF. This chain links TRBV5-4 with TRBJ1-4, with TRBD1 matching over 10 bases. The germline gives CDR1 SGHNT, CDR2 YYREEE (reference sequence). The CDR3 is 14 amino acids. V shed 2 bases and J 7 bases; nucleotides not matched to a gene: 2.

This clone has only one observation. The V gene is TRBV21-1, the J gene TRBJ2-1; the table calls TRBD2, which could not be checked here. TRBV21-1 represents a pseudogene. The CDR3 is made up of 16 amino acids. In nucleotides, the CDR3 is TGTGCCAGCAGCAAACAAGGTAGCGGGGGGGACAATGAGCAGTTCTTC. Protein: CASSKQGSGGDNEQFF.

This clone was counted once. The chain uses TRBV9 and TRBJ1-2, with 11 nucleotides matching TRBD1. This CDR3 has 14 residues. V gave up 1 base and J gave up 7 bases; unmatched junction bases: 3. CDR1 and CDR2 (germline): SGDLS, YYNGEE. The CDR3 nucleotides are TGTGCCAGCAGCGTACGGACAGGGGGCTCTGGCTACACCTTC. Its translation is CASSVRTGGSGYTF.

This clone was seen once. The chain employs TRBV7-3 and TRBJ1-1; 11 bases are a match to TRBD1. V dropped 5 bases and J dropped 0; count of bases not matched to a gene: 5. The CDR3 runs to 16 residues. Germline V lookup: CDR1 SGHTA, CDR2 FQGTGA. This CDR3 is CASSLGQGALNTEAFF. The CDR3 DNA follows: TGTGCCAGCAGCCTCGGACAGGGGGCTCTGAACACTGAAGCTTTCTTT.

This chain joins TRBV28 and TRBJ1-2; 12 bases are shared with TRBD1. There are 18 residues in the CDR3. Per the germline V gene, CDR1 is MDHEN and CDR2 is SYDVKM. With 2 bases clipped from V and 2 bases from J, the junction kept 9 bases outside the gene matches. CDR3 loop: CASSLTRDRGRLNYGYTF. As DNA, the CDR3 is TGTGCCAGCAGTTTAACGCGGGACAGGGGGCGCCTGAACTATGGCTACACCTTC.

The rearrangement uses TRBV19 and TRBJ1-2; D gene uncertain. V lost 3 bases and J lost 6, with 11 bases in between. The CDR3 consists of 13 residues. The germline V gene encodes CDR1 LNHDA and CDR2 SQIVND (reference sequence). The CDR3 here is CASSIRFVDGYTF. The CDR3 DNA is TGTGCCAGTAGTATTCGTTTTGTGGATGGCTACACCTTC.

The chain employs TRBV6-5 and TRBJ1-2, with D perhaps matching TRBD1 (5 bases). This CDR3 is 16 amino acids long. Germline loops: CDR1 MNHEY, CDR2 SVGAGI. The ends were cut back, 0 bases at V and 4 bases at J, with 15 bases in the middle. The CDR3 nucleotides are TGTGCCAGCAGTTACTCCTCGGGACTCACGCTCTATGGCTACACCTTC. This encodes CASSYSSGLTLYGYTF.

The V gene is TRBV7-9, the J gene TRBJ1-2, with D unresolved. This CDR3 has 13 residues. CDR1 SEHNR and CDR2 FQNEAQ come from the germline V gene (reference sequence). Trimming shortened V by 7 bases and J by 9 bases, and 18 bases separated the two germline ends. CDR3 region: CASTPDWGPSYTF. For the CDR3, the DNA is TGTGCCAGCACCCCTGATTGGGGTCCAAGCTACACCTTC.

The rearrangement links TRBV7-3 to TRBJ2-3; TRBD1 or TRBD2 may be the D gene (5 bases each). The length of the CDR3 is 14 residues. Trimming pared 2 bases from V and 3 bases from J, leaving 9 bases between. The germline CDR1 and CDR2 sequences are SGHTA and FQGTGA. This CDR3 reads CASSLSGTTDTQYF. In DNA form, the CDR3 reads TGTGCCAGCAGCTTATCTGGGACGACAGATACGCAGTATTTT.

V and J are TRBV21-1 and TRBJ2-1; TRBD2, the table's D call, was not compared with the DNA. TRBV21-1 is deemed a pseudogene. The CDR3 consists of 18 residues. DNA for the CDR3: TGTGCCAGCAGCAAAACCCTGTCGGGCGCCGAAACGGGGAATGAGCAGTTCTTC. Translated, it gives CASSKTLSGAETGNEQFF.

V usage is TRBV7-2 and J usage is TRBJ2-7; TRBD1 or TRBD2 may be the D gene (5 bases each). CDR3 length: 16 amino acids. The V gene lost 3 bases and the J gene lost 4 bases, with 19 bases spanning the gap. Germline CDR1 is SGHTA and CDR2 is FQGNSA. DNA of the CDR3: TGTGCCAGCAGCTTCGAGGGCAGGGCCGAAGGGTACGAGCAGTACTTC. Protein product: CASSFEGRAEGYEQYF.

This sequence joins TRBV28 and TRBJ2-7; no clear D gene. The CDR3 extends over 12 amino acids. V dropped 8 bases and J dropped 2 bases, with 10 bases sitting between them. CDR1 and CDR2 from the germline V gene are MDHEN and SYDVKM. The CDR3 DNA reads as TGTGCCAGCCAAAGGGTTACCTACGAGCAGTACTTC. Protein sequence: CASQRVTYEQYF.